The 7 T cell receptor beta chains reported below all come from one sample, sequenced in a study of radiotherapy plus CTLA-4 blockade in lung cancer. Sequencing used immunoSEQ multiplex PCR; TCRdb keeps in-frame clones, though not all of them. The sample shows some 80,000 clones, roughly 80% of them seen only once. Sequencing used peripheral blood, obtained from a patient treated with radiotherapy plus ipilimumab. The receptor set was obtained from a human donor with non-small cell lung cancer who had stable disease on radiotherapy plus ipilimumab.

This chain uses TRBV11-1 with TRBJ2-2; 12 bases are shared with TRBD2. From germline, CDR1 is SGHAT and CDR2 FQDESV (reference sequence). This CDR3 is 16 amino acids long. The trim removed 5 bases at V and 6 bases at J, leaving 7 bases unmatched. In DNA form, the CDR3 reads TGTGCCAGCAGCCTGCTAGCGGGAGGGCCGTCCGGGGAGCTGTTTTTT. This sequence encodes CASSLLAGGPSGELFF.

CDR3 sequence (DNA): TGTGCCACCAGCGTGGGGGCAAACTACAATGAGCAGTTCTTC. Its translation is CATSVGANYNEQFF. This chain uses TRBV15 with TRBJ2-1; D may be TRBD1 (6 bases). The V gene lost 5 bases and the J gene lost 3 bases, with 11 bases spanning the gap. The CDR3 is made up of 14 amino acids. Germline V gene sequence: CDR1 LNHNV, CDR2 YYDKDF (reference sequence).

This clone has a handful of counts. The chain links TRBV5-4 to TRBJ2-2; the match to TRBD2 covers 13 bases. Germline V CDR1 and CDR2: SGHNT, YYREEE (reference sequence). The CDR3 extends over 17 amino acids. The V and J ends lost 4 bases and 2 bases, in that order; junction bases with no gene match: 5. In DNA, the CDR3 is TGTGCCAGCAGCCCCGGGACTAGCGGGACTAACACCGGGGAGCTGTTTTTT. Its protein product is CASSPGTSGTNTGELFF.

The sample holds a few counts of this clone. A read error may account for a junction end that differs from germline. The CDR3 is CASSPRATLLLSF. As DNA, the CDR3 is TGTGCCAGTAGTCCCCGGGCGACCCTTTTACTAAGCTTT. V and J are TRBV19 and TRBJ1-6; D remains ambiguous. In germline, CDR1 is LNHDA, CDR2 SQIVND (reference sequence). CDR3 length: 13 residues.

V usage is TRBV7-9 and J usage is TRBJ2-5, with D maybe TRBD2 (6 bases). The CDR3 extends over 16 amino acids. Germline CDR1 reads SEHNR; CDR2 reads FQNEAQ (reference sequence). Trimming removed 5 bases from V and 5 bases from J, with 21 bases in between. DNA for the CDR3: TGTGCCAGCAGCCCCGAGGGACGGGGGAATGGGGAGACCCAGTACTTC. Translation gives CASSPEGRGNGETQYF.

This clone has just one count. The J gene is TRBJ2-5, the V gene TRBV5-4; 7 bases are a match to TRBD1. The J call is uncertain, as TRBJ2-7 better fits the DNA end. CDR1 and CDR2 from the germline V gene are SGHNT and YYREEE (reference sequence). CDR3 length equals 12 residues. CDR3 bases: TGTGCCAGCAGCCGGGACAGCTACGAGCAGTACTTC. Translating gives CASSRDSYEQYF.

This rearrangement joins TRBV13 to TRBJ2-3; D gene uncertain. Trimming removed 5 bases at V and 2 bases at J, with 8 bases between. The CDR3 contains 13 residues. Germline V gene lookup returns CDR1 PRHDT and CDR2 FYEKMQ (reference sequence). The CDR3 DNA follows: TGTGCCAGCAGCCGCCCGCCCACAGATACGCAGTATTTT. Translating it yields CASSRPPTDTQYF.